The source of this T cell receptor (beta chain) is a study of control samples from healthy donors and cancer patients. V was clipped by 4 bases and J by 4 bases, with 10 bases between them. Germline CDR1 is MRHNA and CDR2 is SNTAGT. This CDR3 comprises 13 residues. This clone has a single count. Data came from immunoSEQ multiplex PCR; TCRdb stores just in-frame clones and leaves some out. The table has 90,000 to 100,000 clones, roughly 83% seen once; the top ten hold over 9.5%. The genes are TRBV6-4 and TRBJ2-5; D gene unclear. The clonotype comes from a woman aged 25 to 39 in good health. Sequencing was carried out using blood. The CDR3: CASSALMGETQYF. The CDR3 DNA reads as TGTGCCAGCAGTGCCCTCATGGGAGAGACCCAGTACTTC.